The 12 T cell receptor beta chains below come from one sample, sequenced in a study of post-analysis software for immune sequencing data. Notes on the study in general: Patients showed TRBV5-6, TRBV5-1 and TRBV20-1 among four to six TRBV segments more frequent than in controls.

These receptors' targets are unknown. Sequencing libraries made from TCR beta cDNA carried unique molecular identifiers. TCRdb re-analysed the PCR reads in MiXCR, keeping a single row per CDR3 protein. Among 350,000 to 500,000 distinct CDR3 sequences listed, approximately 38% were seen once. The sequenced material came from blood. Receptors were obtained from a girl aged 2-10 years with multiple sclerosis.

This clonotype has ten or more counts. DNA for the CDR3: TGTGCCAGCAGTTACTCGACAAAGGCGGAACTTTGTGAAAAACTGTTTTTT. Translating gives CASSYSTKAELCEKLFF. The rearrangement links TRBV6-2 or TRBV6-3 to TRBJ1-4; D is ambiguous. V was trimmed by 0 bases and J by 7 bases, leaving 18 bases between them. CDR3 size: 17 residues. Germline V gene data show CDR1 as MNHEY and CDR2 as SVGEGT.

This clonotype has more than one count but fewer than ten. The chain is built from TRBV29-1 and TRBJ1-1, with D unresolved. The germline V gene has CDR1 SQVTM and CDR2 ANQGSEA. The V end lost 7 bases, the J end lost 1 base, and 10 bases lay between the germline ends. CDR3 length: 12 amino acids. For the CDR3, the DNA is TGCAGCGGTGGAAGGAGGAACACTGAAGCTTTCTTT. It codes for CSGGRRNTEAFF.

J is TRBJ2-4 and V is TRBV20-1; TRBD2 agrees at 9 bases. The CDR3 runs 14 residues. CDR1 is DFQATT and CDR2 is SNEGSKA in the germline V gene (reference sequence). The CDR3: CTAQESGGKNIQYF. The CDR3 coding sequence is TGCACTGCACAGGAAAGCGGGGGGAAAAACATTCAGTACTTC.

Only a few counts were recorded for this clonotype. The CDR3 region has the DNA TGCAGCGTTGACACAGGCACAGATACGCAGTATTTT. Its protein product is CSVDTGTDTQYF. The chain has TRBV29-1 and TRBJ2-3; D remains unclear. The germline V and J ends were trimmed by 3 bases and 1 base, with 5 bases remaining between them. Germline lookup yields CDR1 SQVTM and CDR2 ANQGSEA. The CDR3 totals 12 residues.

This clonotype was seen a few times. V is TRBV29-1 and J is TRBJ1-2, with D tentatively TRBD1 (5 bases). With 5 bases removed from V and 5 bases from J, the gap between germline ends came to 39 bases. The CDR3 runs to 21 residues. The germline V gene has CDR1 SQVTM and CDR2 ANQGSEA. Written as DNA, the CDR3 is TGCAGCGTTTCGGATGCCCGCGTAAGGGGACGAGCTACGGGGGTAGGGTATGGCTACACCTTC. Translated: CSVSDARVRGRATGVGYGYTF.

This clonotype was recorded once. The rearrangement joins TRBV13 to TRBJ2-3; 11 bases match TRBD2. J lost 2 bases, V lost 5 bases, and 9 bases had no gene match. CDR1 is PRHDT, CDR2 FYEKMQ, per germline (reference sequence). The CDR3 is 17 amino acids. CDR3 nucleotides: TGTGCCAGCAGCGCCAAACTAGCGGGGGAGATCACAGATACGCAGTATTTT. Its translation is CASSAKLAGEITDTQYF. Full variable domain (rest looked up from reference TRBV13 and TRBJ2-3): AAGVIQSPRHLIKEKRETATLKCYPIPRHDTVYWYQQGPGQDPQFLISFYEKMQSDKGSIPDRFSAQQFSDYHSELNMSSLELGDSALYFCASSAKLAGEITDTQYFGPGTRLTVL.

This clonotype was detected only a few times. CDR3 sequence (DNA): TGCAGTGCATTGGCCTGGGAGGCAGATACGCAGTATTTT. Amino acid sequence: CSALAWEADTQYF. The rearrangement links TRBV20-1 to TRBJ2-3; D possibly corresponds to TRBD2 (6 bases). Trimming removed 6 bases at V and 4 bases at J, with 14 bases between. The CDR3 has 13 residues. Per germline, CDR1 DFQATT and CDR2 SNEGSKA (reference sequence).

The V and J genes are TRBV15 and TRBJ2-5; D not certain. Trimming cost V 2 bases and J 4 bases, with 17 bases left between them. The CDR3 is 16 residues long. From germline, CDR1 is LNHNV and CDR2 YYDKDF (reference sequence). The CDR3 sequence: CATSRSAHTAGETQYF. The CDR3 DNA reads TGTGCCACCAGCAGATCGGCGCACACCGCCGGAGAGACCCAGTACTTC.

This clonotype is labeled as medium-sized (0.01 to 0.1%). The chain is built from TRBV29-1 and TRBJ2-7; 8 bases are shared with TRBD2. Looked up from germline, CDR1 is SQVTM and CDR2 is ANQGSEA. Unmatched junction bases numbered 6, after V lost 5 bases and J lost 6 bases. The CDR3 length is 12 residues. Here the CDR3 reads CSVQREPGEQYF. The CDR3, as DNA: TGCAGCGTTCAGCGGGAGCCTGGCGAGCAGTACTTC.

There are a few counts of this clonotype. The gene calls are TRBV7-8 and TRBJ2-5; D is perhaps TRBD1 or TRBD2 (5 bases each). V lost 1 base, J lost 4 bases, and 13 bases lay in between. CDR3 size: 15 residues. In germline, CDR1 is SGHVS, CDR2 FQNEAQ. The CDR3 bases are TGTGCCAGCAGCTTAGGACCGGCAGGGACAGAGACCCAGTACTTC. Protein product: CASSLGPAGTETQYF.

Written as DNA, the CDR3 is TGCAGTGCTAGTACCCCACTCTTCCTAGCGGGAGGTAACAATGAGCAGTTCTTC. This sequence encodes CSASTPLFLAGGNNEQFF. V and J are TRBV20-1 and TRBJ2-1; TRBD2 aligns across 11 bases. Germline loops: CDR1 DFQATT, CDR2 SNEGSKA (reference sequence). CDR3 length: 18 residues. J lost 5 bases, V lost 3 bases, and 15 bases had no gene match.

The chain couples TRBV20-1 to TRBJ2-5; perhaps TRBD2 as D (6 bases). V was cut by 5 bases and J by 5 bases, with 21 bases left in between. Germline V gene lookup returns CDR1 DFQATT and CDR2 SNEGSKA (reference sequence). The CDR3 consists of 15 residues. The DNA for the CDR3 is TGCAGTGCTCTGAAGACCGGGACTTCCTTTGAGACCCAGTACTTC. Translation: CSALKTGTSFETQYF.